This T cell receptor (beta chain) was captured by sequencing in a study of shared clonotypes between healthy human individuals. General study findings and limits: The expectation was that sequencing depth would affect clonotype sharing among donors.

Naive CD8 cells lacked CD45RO, underwent positive selection for CCR7 and left out terminally differentiated effector memory CD45RA+ cells. Details on this clone: What it binds is not known.

Repertoires were generated with immunoSEQ multiplex PCR, while TCRdb's copy carries only in-frame clones and drops some. Of hundreds of thousands of clones in the sample, around 96% are singletons; the top ten hold over 0.09%. Sequenced sample: naive CD8+ T cells sorted from blood. This TCR came from a woman aged 25 to 39 in good health.

Here the CDR3 reads CASSQDEGRGNTIYF. CDR3 bases: TGTGCCAGCAGCCAAGACGAGGGGCGCGGAAACACCATATATTTT. The V call is TRBV4-2, the J call TRBJ1-3; a weak D match, TRBD1 (5 bases). Trimming removed 0 bases from V and 4 bases from J, with 10 bases in between. Looked up from germline, CDR1 is LGHNA and CDR2 is YNFKEQ. The CDR3 consists of 15 residues.